These 8 T cell receptor beta chains were all obtained from the same sample, sequenced in a study of cytomegalovirus exposure and HLA in healthy donors. 60 Vbeta and 13 Jbeta primers were used in PCR. Method: immunoSEQ multiplex PCR; TCRdb's copy keeps in-frame clones and lacks some. The sample contains 85,000 to 130,000 clones, around 79% of which appear only once. Material for sequencing was PBMCs. All receptors come from a male donor in good health and CMV-seropositive.

The chain couples TRBV6-1 to TRBJ2-7; 9 bases agree with TRBD2. The ends lost 3 bases at V and 3 bases at J; junction bases unmatched: 9. Germline loops: CDR1 MNHNS, CDR2 SASEGT. This CDR3 comprises 16 residues. The CDR3 nucleotides are TGTGCCAGCAGTGACATAGCGGGGGCGACCTACTACGAGCAGTACTTC. Its translation is CASSDIAGATYYEQYF.

V is TRBV7-9 and J is TRBJ2-3; the match to TRBD1 covers 9 bases. This CDR3 contains 16 residues. From germline, CDR1 is SEHNR and CDR2 FQNEAQ (reference sequence). J gave up 6 bases and V 0 bases, and 7 bases lay outside the gene matches. Here the CDR3 reads CASSLATGQGADTQYF. CDR3 sequence (DNA): TGTGCCAGCAGCTTAGCCACGGGACAGGGAGCGGATACGCAGTATTTT.

This clone was found a few times. The chain uses TRBV10-2 and TRBJ2-7; D is unclear. The CDR3 sequence is 13 residues long. Trimming stripped 1 base from V and 4 bases from J, with 8 bases between. The germline V gene has CDR1 WSHSY and CDR2 SAAADI. The CDR3 loop is CASSEFWAYEQYF. CDR3 nucleotides: TGCGCCAGCAGTGAGTTTTGGGCGTACGAGCAGTACTTC.

J is TRBJ2-5 and V is TRBV19; 12 bases line up with TRBD2. The CDR3 length is 15 residues. CDR1 LNHDA and CDR2 SQIVND come from the germline V gene (reference sequence). Trimming removed 0 bases from V and 5 bases from J; junction bases left unmatched: 1. The CDR3 is CASSIEGTSGETQYF. The CDR3 nucleotides are TGTGCCAGTAGTATAGAAGGGACTAGCGGGGAGACCCAGTACTTC.

The chain has TRBV30 and TRBJ2-3; 7 nucleotides align to TRBD2. The trim removed 8 bases at V and 0 bases at J, leaving 2 bases unmatched. The CDR3 contains 12 residues. CDR1 is GTSNPN and CDR2 is SVGIG in the germline V gene (reference sequence). The CDR3 sequence: CAGRGSTDTQYF. The CDR3 DNA reads as TGTGCCGGGCGGGGGAGCACAGATACGCAGTATTTT.

The V gene is TRBV18, the J gene TRBJ2-1; tentative D call: TRBD1 (5 bases). The V and J ends lost 3 bases and 5 bases respectively, with 17 bases between them. This CDR3 region has 16 residues. Germline loops: CDR1 KGHSH, CDR2 LQKENI. The CDR3 bases are TGTGCCAGCTCACCCGGTTTCGGCAGGGTAAACAATGAGCAGTTCTTC. Amino acid sequence: CASSPGFGRVNNEQFF.

The rearrangement links TRBV2 to TRBJ1-2; D might be TRBD1 (6 bases). Germline V lookup: CDR1 SNHLY, CDR2 FYNNEI. The CDR3 loop spans 15 amino acids. V lost 5 bases to trimming and J lost 4 bases, with 17 bases between them. The CDR3 loop is CASSPTTGHFYGYTF. As DNA, the CDR3 is TGTGCCAGCAGTCCTACGACAGGCCACTTCTATGGCTACACCTTC. The full variable domain, with the rest looked up from reference TRBV2 and TRBJ1-2, is EPEVTQTPSHQVTQMGQEVILRCVPISNHLYFYWYRQILGQKVEFLVSFYNNEISEKSEIFDDQFSVERPDGSNFTLKIRSTKLEDSAMYFCASSPTTGHFYGYTFGSGTRLTVV.

V is TRBV9 and J is TRBJ2-5, with 10 positions matching TRBD2. Germline lookup yields CDR1 SGDLS and CDR2 YYNGEE. V trimming: 0 bases; J trimming: 1 base; junction bases outside the gene matches: 3. The CDR3 has 16 residues. The CDR3 DNA is TGTGCCAGCAGCGTAGAAGGGACTAGCGTCCAAGAGACCCAGTACTTC. Amino acids: CASSVEGTSVQETQYF.